This T cell receptor beta chain is drawn from a study of T cell changes during pregnancy in multiple sclerosis. Data came from immunoSEQ multiplex PCR; TCRdb stores just in-frame clones and leaves some out. Here the sample spans tens of thousands of clones, approximately 91% being singletons. This clone was counted once. The CDR3 loop spans 12 amino acids. Trimming shortened V by 3 bases and J by 4 bases, and 5 bases separated the two germline ends. Germline V CDR1 and CDR2: SGDLS, YYNGEE. The specimen comprised peripheral blood, sampled in the third trimester of pregnancy. The sequence came from a female donor with multiple sclerosis, enrolled in a pregnancy study. The chain carries TRBV9 and TRBJ1-3, with D unclear. CDR3 in amino acids: CASSARGNTIYF. Here the CDR3 DNA reads TGTGCCAGCAGCGCCAGGGGAAACACCATATATTTT.